The sequence of this TCR beta chain was determined in a study of somatic mutations in cytotoxic T cells in rheumatoid arthritis. Study-wide background: Including V beta1+ cells that were sequenced for TCRB, some T-cell populations stained with V beta antibodies were flow-sorted at nearly 100% purity. Findings of the study overall: There were 8 of 65 patients in whom the largest CD8+ clone exceeded 20% of CD8+ cells. An age-related increase in CD8+ clonality was seen in rheumatoid arthritis patients but not in healthy controls.

Germline assignment: CDR1 MNHEY and CDR2 SMNVEV (reference sequence). The CDR3 has 16 amino acids. Trimming took 5 bases from V and 3 from J, leaving 14 bases between them. Female donors made up roughly 50% of the healthy controls, blood donors whose median age was roughly 60 years (range about 20-80). Regarding this clone: Its antigen is undetermined.

Using immunoSEQ multiplex PCR, the repertoire was profiled, and TCRdb retains in-frame clones only, with some absent. Here the sample spans more than 10,000 clones, roughly 80% being singletons. Sequences were obtained from CD8+ T cells sorted from blood. This chain connects TRBV27 to TRBJ2-6, with a possible D match to TRBD1 (5 bases). The sequence was obtained from a man aged 50-60 years in good health. As DNA, the CDR3 is TGTGCCAGCAGTAAGAATAGGGGTTTTGGGGCCAACGTCCTGACTTTC. Translated: CASSKNRGFGANVLTF.